Below, 13 T cell receptor beta chains from the same sample are listed, as sequenced in a study of T cells after yellow fever vaccination. TCRdb recomputed calls from the 5' RACE reads with MiXCR, one row per CDR3 protein. The table has 450,000 to 550,000 distinct CDR3 sequences, 21% seen once; the top ten hold about 17%. Sequenced material: PBMCs, taken approximately 22 days after the first yellow fever vaccination. These receptors were collected from a man aged 18 to 29 who received the YFV17D yellow fever vaccine.

In this sample, this clonotype turned up a few times. The gene calls are TRBV3-1 and TRBJ2-3; TRBD2 aligns across 7 bases. J was trimmed by 2 bases and V by 1 base; bases with no gene match: 6. CDR1 LGHDT and CDR2 YNNKEL come from the germline V gene (reference sequence). The CDR3 sequence is 16 residues long. The DNA for the CDR3 is TGTGCCAGCAGCCAAGCCGCGGGGGTCCCCACAGATACGCAGTATTTT. It specifies CASSQAAGVPTDTQYF.

The V gene is TRBV5-1, the J gene TRBJ2-5; D is ambiguous. The CDR3 consists of 13 residues. Germline CDR1 is SGHRS and CDR2 is YFSETQ. V was cut by 0 bases and J by 3 bases, with 6 bases left in between. CDR3 sequence: CASSLENEETQYF. The DNA of the CDR3 is TGCGCCAGCAGCTTGGAGAATGAAGAGACCCAGTACTTC.

This chain links TRBV3-1 with TRBJ2-3, with TRBD1 matching over 9 bases. The germline gives CDR1 LGHDT, CDR2 YNNKEL (reference sequence). There are 19 residues in the CDR3. Losses at the gene ends were 6 bases for V and 1 base for J; bases not matched to a gene: 17. For the CDR3, the DNA is TGTGCCAGCAGACAAAGGGCCGGGACAGGGCTAGGAGGCACAGATACGCAGTATTTT. Protein product: CASRQRAGTGLGGTDTQYF.

The chain carries TRBV20-1 and TRBJ2-6; 8 bases align to TRBD1. Looked up from germline, CDR1 is DFQATT and CDR2 is SNEGSKA (reference sequence). This CDR3 spans 15 amino acids. J gave up 3 bases and V 6 bases, and 7 bases lay outside the gene matches. DNA of the CDR3: TGCAGTGCCACCAGGGGGCTCGGTGGGGCCAACGTCCTGACTTTC. This sequence encodes CSATRGLGGANVLTF.

The genes are TRBV4-3 and TRBJ2-2; D is unclear. CDR3 length: 14 residues. The germline V gene encodes CDR1 LGHNA and CDR2 YSLEER. The ends were cut back, 0 bases at V and 6 bases at J, with 8 bases in the middle. CDR3 sequence: CASSQEVLPGELFF. The CDR3, as DNA: TGCGCCAGCAGCCAAGAGGTCCTGCCCGGGGAGCTGTTTTTT.

The CDR3 DNA is TGTGCCAGCAGCTTAACAAACCCAACAGGGGGCTCTCAGCCCCAGCATTTT. Its protein is CASSLTNPTGGSQPQHF. The J gene is TRBJ1-5, the V gene TRBV7-9, with 9 nucleotides matching TRBD1. CDR3 length: 17 amino acids. CDR1 is SEHNR and CDR2 is FQNEAQ in the germline V gene (reference sequence). J lost 6 bases, V lost 2 bases, and 11 bases had no gene match.

In this sample, this clonotype turned up a few times. J is TRBJ2-1 and V is TRBV5-1, with D possibly being TRBD1 (6 bases). The germline V and J ends were trimmed by 0 bases and 0 bases, with 7 bases remaining between them. CDR1 SGHRS and CDR2 YFSETQ come from the germline V gene. This CDR3 contains 15 residues. The CDR3 nucleotides are TGCGCCAGCAGCTTGGTGGGGGCCTCCTACAATGAGCAGTTCTTC. As protein: CASSLVGASYNEQFF.

This clonotype occurred a few times. The V call is TRBV29-1, the J call TRBJ2-3; maybe TRBD2 (5 bases). V shed 5 bases and J shed 2 bases, with 11 bases lying between them. The CDR3 is 13 residues long. Germline V gene sequence: CDR1 SQVTM, CDR2 ANQGSEA. For the CDR3, the DNA is TGCAGCGTTAGGAGGATCACCACAGATACGCAGTATTTT. It translates to CSVRRITTDTQYF.

This clonotype was seen only a few times. CDR3 sequence reads: CASSLPSQETQYF. CDR3 nucleotide sequence: TGTGCCAGCAGCCTTCCCTCACAGGAGACCCAGTACTTC. The gene calls are TRBV12-3 or TRBV12-4 and TRBJ2-5; D gene ambiguous. V was cut by 6 bases and J by 5 bases, with 13 bases left in between. This CDR3 contains 13 residues.

This clonotype has more than one count but fewer than ten. This chain uses TRBV6-5 with TRBJ1-1; D remains unclear. V lost 7 bases, J lost 7 bases, and 16 bases lay in between. Per the germline V gene, CDR1 is MNHEY and CDR2 is SVGAGI. The CDR3 loop spans 13 amino acids. CDR3 loop: CASNRGGGREAFF. The DNA of the CDR3 is TGTGCCAGCAATCGAGGAGGAGGGCGTGAAGCTTTCTTT.

This clonotype turned up a few times. V and J are TRBV28 and TRBJ2-1; TRBD1 aligns across 7 bases. Per the germline V gene, CDR1 is MDHEN and CDR2 is SYDVKM. The CDR3 sequence is 16 residues long. With 11 bases clipped from V and 1 base from J, the junction kept 14 bases outside the gene matches. The CDR3 DNA sequence: TGTGCCTTGACTGGAACAGGGGCGCGGTCCTACAATGAGCAGTTCTTC. This gives the protein CALTGTGARSYNEQFF.

This clonotype was counted only a few times. This chain uses TRBV4-2 with TRBJ2-1; maybe TRBD2 (5 bases). This CDR3 has 16 amino acids. Trimming left V 1 base short and J 6 bases short, with 16 bases between. Germline CDR1 is LGHNA and CDR2 is YNFKEQ. The CDR3 nucleotides read TGTGCCAGCAGCCAAGCATTTGGAACTAGTAGCAATGAGCAGTTCTTC. Protein sequence: CASSQAFGTSSNEQFF.

CDR3 sequence: CASTEGGETQYF. The CDR3 coding sequence is TGCGCCAGTACGGAGGGCGGAGAGACCCAGTACTTC. V gene TRBV10-2 combines with J gene TRBJ2-5; D is perhaps TRBD2 (6 bases). V dropped 9 bases and J dropped 4 bases, with 12 bases sitting between them. The CDR3 runs 12 residues. Germline CDR1 WSHSY, CDR2 SAAADI.